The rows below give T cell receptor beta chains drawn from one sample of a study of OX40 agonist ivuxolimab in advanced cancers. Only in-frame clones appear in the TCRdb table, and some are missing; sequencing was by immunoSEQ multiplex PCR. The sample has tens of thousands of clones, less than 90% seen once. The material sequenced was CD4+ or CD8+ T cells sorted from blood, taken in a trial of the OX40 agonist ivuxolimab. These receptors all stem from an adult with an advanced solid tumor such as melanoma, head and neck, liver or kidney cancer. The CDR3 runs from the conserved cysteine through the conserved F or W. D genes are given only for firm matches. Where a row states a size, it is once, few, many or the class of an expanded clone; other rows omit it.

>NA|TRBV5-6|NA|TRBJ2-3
CASSVTGFGRGDTQYF
TGTGCCAGCAGCGTGACAGGGTTTGGGCGGGGAGATACGCAGTATTTT
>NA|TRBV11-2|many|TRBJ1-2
CASSLGATGGYTF
TGTGCCAGCAGCTTAGGGGCGACAGGCGGCTACACCTTC
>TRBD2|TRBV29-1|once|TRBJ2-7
CSVEVISGKGEQYF
TGCAGCGTTGAAGTTATTAGCGGGAAAGGCGAGCAGTACTTC
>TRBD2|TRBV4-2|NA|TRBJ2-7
CASSQTWTSGAYEQYF
TGTGCCAGCAGCCAAACGTGGACTAGCGGGGCGTACGAGCAGTACTTC
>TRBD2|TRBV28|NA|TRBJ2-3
CASSMTSPASGPTDTQYF
TGTGCCAGCAGTATGACTTCCCCCGCTAGCGGACCCACAGATACGCAGTATTTT
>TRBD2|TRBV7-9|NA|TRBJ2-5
CASSLGLAGVEQETQYF
TGTGCCAGCAGCTTAGGACTAGCGGGAGTCGAGCAAGAGACCCAGTACTTC
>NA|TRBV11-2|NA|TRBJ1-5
CASSLLGGGQPQHF
TGTGCCAGCAGCTTACTCGGGGGAGGCCAGCCCCAGCATTTT
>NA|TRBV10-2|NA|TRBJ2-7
CASRAGTSRYEQYF
TGCGCCAGCAGGGCCGGGACATCCCGTTACGAGCAGTACTTC
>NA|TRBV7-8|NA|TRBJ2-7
CASSPGTHYEQYF
TGTGCCAGCAGCCCCGGGACACACTACGAGCAGTACTTC
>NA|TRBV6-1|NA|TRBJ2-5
CASSEWDSQETQYF
TGTGCCAGCAGTGAATGGGACTCGCAAGAGACCCAGTACTTC
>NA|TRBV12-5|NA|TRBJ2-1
CASGPQREGYNEQFF
TGTGCTAGTGGCCCACAGAGAGAAGGCTACAATGAGCAGTTCTTC
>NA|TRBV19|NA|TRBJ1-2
CASSPGAGPGYGYTF
TGTGCCAGTAGTCCCGGTGCGGGGCCTGGGTATGGCTACACCTTC
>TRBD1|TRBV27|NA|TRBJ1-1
CASSLAGGNTEAFF
TGTGCCAGCAGTTTAGCAGGGGGGAACACTGAAGCTTTCTTT
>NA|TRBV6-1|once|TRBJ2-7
CASSEAREIYQQYF
TGTGCCAGCAGTGAGGCCAGGGAAATATACCAGCAGTACTTC
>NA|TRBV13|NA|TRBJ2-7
CASSLAPYEQYF
TGTGCCAGCAGCTTAGCCCCCTACGAGCAGTACTTC
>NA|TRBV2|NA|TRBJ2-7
CASSEALEQYF
TGTGCCAGCAGTGAAGCCTTGGAGCAGTACTTC
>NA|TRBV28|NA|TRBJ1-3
CASRGFGEENTIYF
TGTGCCAGCAGGGGGTTTGGGGAGGAAAACACCATATATTTT
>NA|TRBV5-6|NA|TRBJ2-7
CASTFGTAGSYEQYF
TGTGCCAGCACGTTTGGGACTGCCGGTTCCTACGAGCAGTACTTC
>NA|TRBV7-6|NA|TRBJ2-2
CASSLIEGTNTGELFF
TGTGCCAGCAGCTTAATTGAGGGGACCAACACCGGGGAGCTGTTTTTT
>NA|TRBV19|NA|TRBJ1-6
CASSHRDYSPLHF
TGTGCCAGTAGTCACAGGGATTATTCACCCCTCCACTTT
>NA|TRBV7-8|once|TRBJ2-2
CASSLEGTPNTGELFF
TGTGCCAGCAGCTTAGAAGGGACCCCGAACACCGGGGAGCTGTTTTTT
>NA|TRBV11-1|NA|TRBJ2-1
CASSFNTPEQFF
TGTGCCAGCAGCTTCAACACTCCGGAGCAGTTCTTC
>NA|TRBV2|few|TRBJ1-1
CASTLVASTEAFF
TGTGCCAGCACCTTGGTTGCGAGCACTGAAGCTTTCTTT
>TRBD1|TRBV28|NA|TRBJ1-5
CASSFQGQGNSNQPQHF
TGTGCCAGCAGTTTTCAGGGACAGGGGAATAGCAATCAGCCCCAGCATTTT
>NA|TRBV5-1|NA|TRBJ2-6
CASSLTGAGANVLTF
TGCGCCAGCAGCTTGACGGGGGCTGGGGCCAACGTCCTGACTTTC
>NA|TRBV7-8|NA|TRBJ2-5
CASKDLPRQETQYF
TGTGCCAGCAAGGACCTACCCCGCCAAGAGACCCAGTACTTC
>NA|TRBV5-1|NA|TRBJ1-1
CASSLTLGTEAFF
TGCGCCAGCAGCTTGACCCTCGGGACTGAAGCTTTCTTT
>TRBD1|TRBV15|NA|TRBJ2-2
CATSRHRDREDGELFF
TGTGCCACCAGCAGACACCGGGACAGGGAGGACGGGGAGCTGTTTTTT
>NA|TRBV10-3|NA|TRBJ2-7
CAISATGTPSYEQYF
TGTGCCATCAGTGCCACCGGGACTCCTTCCTACGAGCAGTACTTC
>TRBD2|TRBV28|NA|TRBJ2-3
CASSWTSGAYTQYF
TGTGCCAGCAGTTGGACTAGCGGAGCTTATACGCAGTATTTT
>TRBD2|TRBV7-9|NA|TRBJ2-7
CASSSTGGGEQYF
TGTGCCAGCAGCTCCACGGGCGGGGGCGAGCAGTACTTC
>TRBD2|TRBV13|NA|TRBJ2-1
CASSSAGTSFEQFF
TGTGCCAGCAGCTCCGCCGGGACTAGCTTTGAGCAGTTCTTC
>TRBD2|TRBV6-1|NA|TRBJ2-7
CASSELAGGYEQYF
TGTGCCAGCAGTGAGCTAGCGGGAGGCTACGAGCAGTACTTC
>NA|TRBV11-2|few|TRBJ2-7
CASSLVGSGGQYF
TGTGCCAGCAGCTTAGTTGGTTCGGGCGGGCAGTACTTC
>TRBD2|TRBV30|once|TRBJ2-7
CAWSTLREGYEQYF
TGTGCCTGGAGTACTCTGCGGGAGGGCTACGAGCAGTACTTC
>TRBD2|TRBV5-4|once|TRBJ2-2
CASSFSGSGTGELFF
TGTGCCAGCAGCTTTAGCGGGAGTGGCACCGGGGAGCTGTTTTTT
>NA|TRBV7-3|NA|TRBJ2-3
CASSFPADTQYF
TGTGCCAGCAGCTTCCCCGCAGATACGCAGTATTTT
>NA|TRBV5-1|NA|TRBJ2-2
CASSLGFLTGELFF
TGCGCCAGCAGCTTAGGGTTTCTAACCGGGGAGCTGTTTTTT
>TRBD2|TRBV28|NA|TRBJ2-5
CASSPTSEGETQYF
TGTGCCAGCAGTCCGACTAGCGAGGGAGAGACCCAGTACTTC
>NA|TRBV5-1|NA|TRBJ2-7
CASSLTGSYEQYF
TGCGCCAGCAGCCTCACGGGGTCCTACGAGCAGTACTTC
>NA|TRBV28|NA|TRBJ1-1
CASSFPPERMNTEAFF
TGTGCCAGCAGTTTTCCCCCTGAGCGGATGAACACTGAAGCTTTCTTT
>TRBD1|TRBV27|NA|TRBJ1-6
CASGFGTGASPLHF
TGTGCCAGCGGGTTCGGGACAGGGGCGTCACCCCTCCACTTT